This entry lists 20 T cell receptor beta chains sequenced from one sample in a study of CD8 T cells in ankylosing spondylitis. No antigen is known for these receptors. A single record per CDR3 protein comes from TCRdb applying MiXCR to the 5' RACE reads. The table lists more than 250,000 distinct CDR3 sequences, around 8% of them singletons, with roughly 15% in the top ten. Findings and limits, study-wide: Blood of patients with ankylosing spondylitis appeared to be characterized by a TCR beta motif of seven or eight highly homologous variants.

Material: blood, either unsorted or a sorted T cell fraction (not recorded which). The origin of the receptors is a male donor with ankylosing spondylitis.

This clonotype has a single count. This may be a read error, as it is one base from a much larger clone. The gene calls are TRBV7-6 and TRBJ2-1, with 9 bases aligning to TRBD2. Germline V gives CDR1 SGHVS, CDR2 FNYEAQ. After removal of 2 bases from V and 3 bases from J, the junction contained 2 bases not matched to a gene. The CDR3 totals 15 residues. The chain's CDR3 is CASSLPSGIYNEQFF. CDR3 nucleotides: TGTGCCAGCAGCTTACCTAGCGGGATCTACAATGAGCAGTTCTTC.

This sequence joins TRBV7-3 and TRBJ2-2; 15 bases align to TRBD2. The V and J ends lost 1 base and 6 bases, in that order; junction bases with no gene match: 0. The CDR3 covers 16 residues. Germline-derived CDR1 and CDR2 are SGHTA and FQGTGA. The DNA for the CDR3 is TGTGCCAGCAGCTTAAGGACTAGCGGGAGGGCCGGGGAGCTGTTTTTT. Residues: CASSLRTSGRAGELFF.

This clonotype was found a few times. Written as DNA, the CDR3 is TGCAGCGTTGCCTACCGACTAAATACGCAGTATTTT. Amino acid sequence: CSVAYRLNTQYF. V and J are TRBV29-1 and TRBJ2-3, with a tentative D call TRBD2 (5 bases). CDR3 size: 12 residues. Germline CDR1 SQVTM, CDR2 ANQGSEA. V shed 4 bases and J shed 7 bases, with 12 bases lying between them.

CDR3 in amino acids: CASSYSLTGQEKLFF. Here the CDR3 DNA reads TGTGCCAGCAGTTACTCGCTTACAGGGCAAGAAAAACTGTTTTTT. This chain connects TRBV6-5 to TRBJ1-4; tentative D call: TRBD1 (6 bases). CDR3 length: 15 amino acids. Germline CDR1 and CDR2: MNHEY and SVGAGI. Between the trimmed V and J ends, which lost 0 bases and 8 bases, there was a span of 13 bases.

V usage is TRBV7-9 and J usage is TRBJ2-7; weak D call: TRBD1 (5 bases). Germline V gives CDR1 SEHNR, CDR2 FQNEAQ (reference sequence). Trimming pared 5 bases from V and 5 bases from J, leaving 16 bases between. The CDR3 has 14 residues. This CDR3 is CASSPTTTGNEQYF. As DNA, the CDR3 is TGTGCCAGCAGCCCAACGACCACAGGAAACGAGCAGTACTTC.

This clonotype has at least ten counts. The chain links TRBV4-1 to TRBJ2-2; 12 nucleotides line up with TRBD2. The CDR3 runs 19 residues. From germline, CDR1 is MGHRA and CDR2 YSYEKL. Trimming took 0 bases from V and 0 from J; bases not matched to a gene: 5. CDR3 residues: CASSQDSLAGGANTGELFF. In nucleotides, the CDR3 is TGCGCCAGCAGCCAAGACTCACTAGCGGGAGGTGCGAACACCGGGGAGCTGTTTTTT.

This clonotype was found many times. The genes are TRBV10-3 and TRBJ1-1; D might be TRBD1 (6 bases). Germline V gives CDR1 ENHRY, CDR2 SYGVKD. Trimming removed 5 bases at V and 3 bases at J, with 13 bases between. The length of the CDR3 is 14 residues. Here the CDR3 reads CAISKEGGHTEAFF. The CDR3 DNA sequence: TGTGCCATCAGTAAGGAGGGGGGTCACACTGAAGCTTTCTTT.

With respect to this clonotype: A much larger clone sits a single nucleotide away, making a read error possible. The rearrangement joins TRBV20-1 to TRBJ2-6; TRBD2 is a possible D gene (6 bases). Per germline, CDR1 DFQATT and CDR2 SNEGSKA (reference sequence). The CDR3 has 17 residues. The CDR3, as DNA: TGCAGTGCTGGAGATAGAGGGAGGCCCCCTGGGGCCAACGTCCTGACTTTC. Residues: CSAGDRGRPPGANVLTF.

This chain connects TRBV29-1 to TRBJ2-3, with TRBD2 matching 7 bases. The CDR3 totals 14 residues. V lost 1 base, J lost 6 bases, and 7 bases stayed unmatched. The V gene's germline CDR1 is SQVTM and CDR2 ANQGSEA. The chain's CDR3 is CSVEVLADLDTQYF. The CDR3 DNA reads as TGCAGCGTTGAAGTTCTAGCGGATCTCGATACGCAGTATTTT.

This clonotype was observed a handful of times. The V gene is TRBV4-1, the J gene TRBJ2-5, with 7 bases that match TRBD2. The CDR3 runs 16 residues. Germline V gene data show CDR1 as MGHRA and CDR2 as YSYEKL. Trimming took 5 bases from V and 1 from J; bases not matched to a gene: 10. CDR3 in DNA: TGCGCCAGCAGCGCAAGAGGAGCGGGGATCCAAGAGACCCAGTACTTC. Encoded protein: CASSARGAGIQETQYF.

The genes are TRBV30 and TRBJ2-2, with TRBD2 as a possible D gene (5 bases). The CDR3 totals 13 residues. V shed 3 bases and J shed 3 bases, with 8 bases lying between them. The germline V gene has CDR1 GTSNPN and CDR2 SVGIG (reference sequence). CDR3 DNA: TGTGCCTGGAGAGACTACTACACCGGGGAGCTGTTTTTT. Protein: CAWRDYYTGELFF. Full variable domain (outside the CDR3, taken from reference TRBV30 and TRBJ2-2): SQTIHQWPATLVQPVGSPLSLECTVEGTSNPNLYWYRQAAGRGLQLLFYSVGIGQISSEVPQNLSASRPQDRQFILSSKKLLLSDSGFYLCAWRDYYTGELFFGEGSRLTVL.

This clonotype was observed many times. The chain employs TRBV20-1 and TRBJ2-3; TRBD1 agrees at 10 bases. V dropped 5 bases and J dropped 5; count of bases not matched to a gene: 10. This CDR3 is built from 15 residues. Germline CDR1 reads DFQATT; CDR2 reads SNEGSKA (reference sequence). In nucleotides, the CDR3 is TGCAGTGCTGTCCCGGGACAGGGGTGGATAGATACGCAGTATTTT. It codes for CSAVPGQGWIDTQYF.

The table lists this clonotype with many counts. V and J are TRBV29-1 and TRBJ2-5; no firm D call. CDR1 and CDR2 (germline): SQVTM, ANQGSEA. The CDR3 has 14 amino acids. Trimming stripped 6 bases from V and 7 bases from J, with 21 bases between. The chain's CDR3 is CSVRVSSRPGTQYF. CDR3 nucleotides: TGCAGCGTCCGCGTCAGTTCCCGCCCGGGGACCCAGTACTTC. Together with reference TRBV29-1 and TRBJ2-5, the CDR3 gives the full variable domain: SAVISQKPSRDICQRGTSLTIQCQVDSQVTMMFWYRQQPGQSLTLIATANQGSEATYESGFVIDKFPISRPNLTFSTLTVSNMSPEDSSIYLCSVRVSSRPGTQYFGPGTRLLVL.

This clonotype was counted at least ten times. The chain joins TRBV7-9 to TRBJ2-1, with D uncertain. This CDR3 contains 13 residues. CDR1 SEHNR and CDR2 FQNEAQ come from the germline V gene (reference sequence). Trimming stripped 1 base from V and 7 bases from J, with 8 bases between. The CDR3 is CASSLGSRNEQFF. The CDR3 bases are TGTGCCAGCAGCTTAGGATCCAGGAATGAGCAGTTCTTC.

This clonotype was recorded at least ten times. The chain combines TRBV12-3 or TRBV12-4 with TRBJ2-7; D call uncertain. This CDR3 comprises 11 residues. V was pared by 3 bases and J by 7 bases, with 7 bases between. CDR3 DNA sequence: TGTGCCAGCAGTTTCCTTGAGGAGCAGTACTTC. Translated: CASSFLEEQYF.

This clonotype was recorded at least ten times. CDR3: CSVDGLGTYEQYF. In DNA form, the CDR3 reads TGCAGCGTAGACGGACTAGGGACCTACGAGCAGTACTTC. This chain links TRBV29-1 with TRBJ2-7; 7 nucleotides match TRBD2. Germline CDR1 is SQVTM and CDR2 is ANQGSEA. V was pared by 6 bases and J by 2 bases, with 7 bases of the junction left unmatched. The CDR3 has 13 amino acids.

This clonotype has more than one count but fewer than ten. The chain employs TRBV19 and TRBJ2-1, with 11 bases that match TRBD2. Germline assignment: CDR1 LNHDA and CDR2 SQIVND (reference sequence). V dropped 5 bases and J dropped 0; count of bases not matched to a gene: 6. The CDR3 runs to 17 residues. The CDR3 coding sequence is TGTGCCAGTAGTCTCAGACTAGCGGGATTCTCCTACAATGAGCAGTTCTTC. Its translation is CASSLRLAGFSYNEQFF.

Ten or more counts support this clonotype. This chain joins TRBV28 and TRBJ1-1; 9 bases match TRBD1. This CDR3 region has 12 residues. The V gene's germline CDR1 is MDHEN and CDR2 SYDVKM. J was trimmed by 9 bases and V by 7 bases; bases with no gene match: 6. In DNA, the CDR3 is TGTGCCAGCATAGGACAGGGGAGGAAAGCTTTCTTT. It specifies CASIGQGRKAFF.

This clonotype was detected a few times. The V gene is TRBV7-9, the J gene TRBJ2-2; 11 bases are shared with TRBD2. Germline assignment: CDR1 SEHNR and CDR2 FQNEAQ (reference sequence). Trimming cost V 4 bases and J 5 bases; bases outside gene matches: 3. The CDR3 spans 15 residues. The DNA for the CDR3 is TGTGCCAGCAGCTCACTAGCGGGAGAGACCGGGGAGCTGTTTTTT. This encodes CASSSLAGETGELFF.

This clonotype has a handful of counts. The gene calls are TRBV5-1 and TRBJ1-2; D possibly corresponds to TRBD1 (5 bases). Germline CDR1 and CDR2: SGHRS and YFSETQ. V was cut by 4 bases and J by 2 bases, with 15 bases left in between. This CDR3 spans 15 amino acids. This CDR3 reads CASSPRPGPNYGYTF. As DNA, the CDR3 is TGCGCCAGCAGCCCGAGACCGGGGCCCAACTATGGCTACACCTTC.